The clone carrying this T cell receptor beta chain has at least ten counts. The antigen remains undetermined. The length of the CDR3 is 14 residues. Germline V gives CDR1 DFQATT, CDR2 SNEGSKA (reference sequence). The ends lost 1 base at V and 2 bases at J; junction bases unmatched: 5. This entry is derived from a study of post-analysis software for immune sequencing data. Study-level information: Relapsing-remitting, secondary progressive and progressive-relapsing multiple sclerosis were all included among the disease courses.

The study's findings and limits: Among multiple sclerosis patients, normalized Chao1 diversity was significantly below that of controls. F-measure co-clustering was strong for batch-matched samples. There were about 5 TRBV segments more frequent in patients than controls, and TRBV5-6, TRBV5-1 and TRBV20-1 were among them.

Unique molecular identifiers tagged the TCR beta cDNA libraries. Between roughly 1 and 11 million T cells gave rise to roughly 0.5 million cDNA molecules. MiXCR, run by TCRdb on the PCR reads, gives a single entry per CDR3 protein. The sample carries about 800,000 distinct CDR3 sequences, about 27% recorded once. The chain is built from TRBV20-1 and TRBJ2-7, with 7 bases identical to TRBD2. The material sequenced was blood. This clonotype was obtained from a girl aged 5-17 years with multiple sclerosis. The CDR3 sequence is CSARGGAGPYEQYF. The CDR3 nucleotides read TGCAGTGCTAGAGGCGGAGCGGGACCCTACGAGCAGTACTTC.